This T cell receptor beta chain was sequenced in a study of cytomegalovirus exposure and HLA in healthy donors. Study-level background: The roughly 120 million unique TCR beta sequences, from 150 million to 200 million T cells, were found by an earlier analysis. Study-wide findings and caveats: The CMV antigen specificity of three CMV-associated chains was confirmed through in vitro analysis. Prior analysis indicated that the majority of TCR beta V segments exhibited productivity approximately 90% or approximately 30% of the time.

Germline V lookup: CDR1 SGHVS, CDR2 FNYEAQ. Trimming took off 1 base at V and 0 bases at J, with 7 bases between the two ends. CDR3 length: 15 residues. Remarks on this clone: Its antigen is currently unknown.

The PCR employed 60 Vbeta primers together with 13 Jbeta primers. In the original workflow: Later, an analysis found 80 million or so unique TCR beta chains, and approximately 10 million of these were shared. Measured with immunoSEQ multiplex PCR; TCRdb has only the in-frame clones, and not every one. That table gives V, J and clone size, and the DNA gave D and trimming. The table lists approximately 220,000 clones, about 75% of them singletons. Sequences were obtained from PBMCs. The TCR originated in a male donor in good health and CMV-seronegative. The genes are TRBV7-6 and TRBJ1-5; tentatively, D is TRBD1 (5 bases). The CDR3 bases are TGTGCCAGCAGCTTAGGCAGGGCTAGCAATCAGCCCCAGCATTTT. Translation: CASSLGRASNQPQHF.